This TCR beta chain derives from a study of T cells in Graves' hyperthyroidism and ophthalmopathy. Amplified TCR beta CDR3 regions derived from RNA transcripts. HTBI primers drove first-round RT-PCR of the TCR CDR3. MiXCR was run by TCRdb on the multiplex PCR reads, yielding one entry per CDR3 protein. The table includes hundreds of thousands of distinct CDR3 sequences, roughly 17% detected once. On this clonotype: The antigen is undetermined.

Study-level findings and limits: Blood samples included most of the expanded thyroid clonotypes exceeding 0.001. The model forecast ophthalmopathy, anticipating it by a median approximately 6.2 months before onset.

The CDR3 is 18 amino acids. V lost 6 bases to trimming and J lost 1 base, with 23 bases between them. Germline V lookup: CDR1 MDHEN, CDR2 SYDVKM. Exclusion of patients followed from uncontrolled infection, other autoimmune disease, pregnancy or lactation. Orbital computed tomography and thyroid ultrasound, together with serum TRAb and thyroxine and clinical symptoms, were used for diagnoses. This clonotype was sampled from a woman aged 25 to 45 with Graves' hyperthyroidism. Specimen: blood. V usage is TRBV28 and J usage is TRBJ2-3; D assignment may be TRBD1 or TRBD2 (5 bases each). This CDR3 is CASRKHSGPRERTDTQYF. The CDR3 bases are TGTGCCAGCAGAAAACACTCGGGGCCCCGGGAACGCACAGATACGCAGTATTTT.